This is a list of T cell receptor beta chains from one sample in a study of shared clonotypes between healthy human individuals. Method: immunoSEQ multiplex PCR; TCRdb's copy keeps in-frame clones and lacks some. The sample has nearly 2 million clones, about 95% seen once. The specimen was naive CD8+ T cells sorted from blood. These receptors were taken from a man in his late teens or twenties in good health. Both conserved end residues are trimmed from each CDR3.

J: TRBJ2-7; V: TRBV19; CDR3: ASSPPETYEQY
J: TRBJ2-1; V: TRBV9; CDR3: ASSAQQF
J: TRBJ1-2; V: TRBV19; CDR3: ASSIRGALYGYT
J: TRBJ2-2; V: TRBV11-3; CDR3: ASSLDIGQGTGELF
J: TRBJ1-4; V: TRBV4-2; CDR3: ASSQEQAVEKLF
J: TRBJ2-5; V: TRBV5-4; CDR3: ASSSPAADSAETQY
J: TRBJ2-7; V: TRBV27; CDR3: ASSHPRDGLYEQY
J: TRBJ1-5; V: TRBV6-1; CDR3: ASSEWTANQPQH
J: TRBJ1-2; V: TRBV25-1; CDR3: ASSGDRGNYGYT
J: TRBJ2-7; V: TRBV19; CDR3: ASSMAGSYEQY
J: .; V: TRBV30; CDR3: AWSRLEGSYEQY
J: TRBJ2-2; V: TRBV7-2; CDR3: ASSPGLAELNTGELF
J: TRBJ2-3; V: TRBV7-9; CDR3: ASSRTSGHLTDTQY
J: TRBJ2-3; V: TRBV11-2; CDR3: ASSLPPRDTQY
J: TRBJ2-7; V: TRBV15; CDR3: ATMGDRGPEQY
J: TRBJ2-1; V: TRBV30; CDR3: AWSAYQGAYEQF
J: TRBJ1-4; V: TRBV4-1; CDR3: ASSPRRVFRFEKLF
J: TRBJ2-7; V: TRBV5-4; CDR3: ASSRLSGGAYEQY
J: TRBJ1-1; V: TRBV5-1; CDR3: ASSPGGSGTEAF
J: TRBJ1-2; V: TRBV4-1; CDR3: ASSLRTVSGYT
J: TRBJ2-1; V: TRBV5-1; CDR3: ASSYGQGQF
J: TRBJ2-1; V: TRBV6-5; CDR3: ASSPWAGGYNEQF
J: TRBJ1-5; V: TRBV28; CDR3: ASRDILYDQPQH
J: TRBJ1-1; V: TRBV28; CDR3: ATSPEGEEAF
J: TRBJ2-3; V: TRBV13; CDR3: ASSLGDRGEGGTDTQY